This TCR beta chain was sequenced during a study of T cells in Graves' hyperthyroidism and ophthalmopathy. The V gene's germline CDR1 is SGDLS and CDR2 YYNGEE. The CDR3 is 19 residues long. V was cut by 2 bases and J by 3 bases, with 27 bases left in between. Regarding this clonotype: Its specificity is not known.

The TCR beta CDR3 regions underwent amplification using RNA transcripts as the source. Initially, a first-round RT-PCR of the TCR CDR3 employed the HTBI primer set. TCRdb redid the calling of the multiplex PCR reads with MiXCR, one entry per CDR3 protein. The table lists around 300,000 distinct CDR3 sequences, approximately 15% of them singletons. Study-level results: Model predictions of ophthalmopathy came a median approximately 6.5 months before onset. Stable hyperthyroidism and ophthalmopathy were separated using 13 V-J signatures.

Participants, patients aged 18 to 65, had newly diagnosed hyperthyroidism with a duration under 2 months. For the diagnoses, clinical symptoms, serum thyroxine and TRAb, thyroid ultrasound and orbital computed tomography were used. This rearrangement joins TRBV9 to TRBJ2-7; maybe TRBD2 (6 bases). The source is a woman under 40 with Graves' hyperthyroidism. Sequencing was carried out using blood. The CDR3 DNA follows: TGTGCCAGCAGCGTTGGTGGCCAGCGGGCCGGGAGCTTTAACTACGAGCAGTACTTC. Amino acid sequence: CASSVGGQRAGSFNYEQYF.